This entry is about one TCR beta chain. Its antigen is as yet unknown. This entry comes from a study of cytomegalovirus exposure and HLA in healthy donors. Primers included in the PCR were 60 Vbeta and 13 Jbeta primers. Some clones are missing from TCRdb's copy, which holds only in-frame ones; the method was immunoSEQ multiplex PCR. The sample contains about 160,000 clones, approximately 80% of which appear only once. J was trimmed by 3 bases and V by 7 bases; bases with no gene match: 6. The V gene's germline CDR1 is MGHDK and CDR2 SYGVNS. This CDR3 is 13 amino acids long. General observations from the study: In a later analysis, the majority of CMV-associated beta chains seemingly showed HLA restriction. Among TCR sequences, most were rare, though some public TCRs appeared in many donors. There were several of the most significant clusters that appeared linked to common viral pathogens in a later analysis.

The sample comprised PBMCs. J is TRBJ2-7 and V is TRBV25-1, with TRBD1 matching over 7 bases. This TCR came from a boy aged 2 to 10 in good health and CMV-seronegative. The DNA of the CDR3 is TGTGCCAGCACCCTGACAGGGAACTACGAGCAGTACTTC. This codes for CASTLTGNYEQYF.